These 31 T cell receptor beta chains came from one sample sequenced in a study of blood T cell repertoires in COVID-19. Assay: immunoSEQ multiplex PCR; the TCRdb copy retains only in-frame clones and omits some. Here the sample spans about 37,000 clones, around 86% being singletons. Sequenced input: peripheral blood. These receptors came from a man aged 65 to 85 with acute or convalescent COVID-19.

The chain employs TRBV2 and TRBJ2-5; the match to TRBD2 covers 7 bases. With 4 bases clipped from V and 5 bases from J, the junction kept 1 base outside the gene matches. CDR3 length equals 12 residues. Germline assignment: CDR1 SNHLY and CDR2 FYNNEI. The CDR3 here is CASSVGGETQYF. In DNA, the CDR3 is TGTGCCAGCAGTGTGGGGGGGGAGACCCAGTACTTC.

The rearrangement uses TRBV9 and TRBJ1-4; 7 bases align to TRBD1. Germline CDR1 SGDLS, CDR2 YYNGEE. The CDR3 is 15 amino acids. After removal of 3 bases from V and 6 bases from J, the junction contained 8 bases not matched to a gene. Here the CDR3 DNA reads TGTGCCAGCAGCGCTACCACAGGGGAGGATGAAAAACTGTTTTTT. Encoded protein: CASSATTGEDEKLFF.

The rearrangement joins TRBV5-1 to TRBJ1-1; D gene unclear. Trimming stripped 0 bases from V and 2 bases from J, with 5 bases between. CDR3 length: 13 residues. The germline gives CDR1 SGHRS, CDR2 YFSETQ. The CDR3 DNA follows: TGCGCCAGCAGCTTGGAAGCTAACACTGAAGCTTTCTTT. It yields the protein CASSLEANTEAFF.

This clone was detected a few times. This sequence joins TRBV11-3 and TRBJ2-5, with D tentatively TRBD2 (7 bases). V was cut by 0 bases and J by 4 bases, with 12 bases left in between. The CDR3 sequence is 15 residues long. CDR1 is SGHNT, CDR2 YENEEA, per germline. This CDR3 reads CASSLEGGARETQYF. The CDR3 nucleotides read TGTGCCAGCAGCTTAGAGGGGGGGGCACGAGAGACCCAGTACTTC.

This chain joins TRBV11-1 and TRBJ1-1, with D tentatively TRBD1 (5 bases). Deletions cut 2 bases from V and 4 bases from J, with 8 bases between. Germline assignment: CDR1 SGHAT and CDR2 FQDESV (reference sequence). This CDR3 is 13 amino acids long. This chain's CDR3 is CASSLRGVTEAFF. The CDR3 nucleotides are TGTGCCAGCAGCTTAAGGGGTGTCACTGAAGCTTTCTTT.

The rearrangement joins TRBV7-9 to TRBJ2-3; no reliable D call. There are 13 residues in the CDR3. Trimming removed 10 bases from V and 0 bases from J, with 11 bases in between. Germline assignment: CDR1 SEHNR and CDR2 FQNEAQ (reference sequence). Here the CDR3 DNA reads TGTGCCATCTCTGAGGTTAGCACAGATACGCAGTATTTT. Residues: CAISEVSTDTQYF.

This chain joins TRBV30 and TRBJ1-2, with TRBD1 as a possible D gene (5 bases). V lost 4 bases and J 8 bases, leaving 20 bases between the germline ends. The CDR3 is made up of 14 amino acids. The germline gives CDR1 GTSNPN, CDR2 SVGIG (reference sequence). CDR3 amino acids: CAWTLTVNSWGYTF. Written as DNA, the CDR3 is TGTGCCTGGACCCTGACAGTCAATTCTTGGGGCTACACCTTC.

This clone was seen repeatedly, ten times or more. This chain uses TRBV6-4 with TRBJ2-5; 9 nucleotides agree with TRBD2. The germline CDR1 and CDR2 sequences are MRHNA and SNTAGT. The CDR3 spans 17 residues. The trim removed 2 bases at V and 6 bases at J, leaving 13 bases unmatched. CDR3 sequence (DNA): TGTGCCAGCAGTGACCCCCATAGGCTAGCGGGAAAAAAGACCCAGTACTTC. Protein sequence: CASSDPHRLAGKKTQYF.

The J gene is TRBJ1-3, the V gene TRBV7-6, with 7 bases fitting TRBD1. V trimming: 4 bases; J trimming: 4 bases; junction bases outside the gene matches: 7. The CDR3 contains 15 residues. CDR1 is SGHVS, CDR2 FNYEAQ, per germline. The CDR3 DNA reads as TGTGCCAGCAGCTCACAGGGGTCGTCCGGAAACACCATATATTTT. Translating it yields CASSSQGSSGNTIYF.

The CDR3 protein is CASSPIREGAKNIQYF. The CDR3 bases are TGTGCCAGCTCACCAATAAGGGAGGGAGCCAAAAACATTCAGTACTTC. This chain links TRBV18 with TRBJ2-4; 7 bases agree with TRBD2. The CDR3 totals 16 residues. Germline V gives CDR1 KGHSH, CDR2 LQKENI. V gave up 2 bases and J gave up 0 bases; unmatched junction bases: 4. The full variable domain, rest sourced from reference TRBV18 and TRBJ2-4, is NAGVMQNPRHLVRRRGQEARLRCSPMKGHSHVYWYRQLPEEGLKFMVYLQKENIIDESGMPKERFSAEFPKEGPSILRIQQVVRGDSAAYFCASSPIREGAKNIQYFGAGTRLSVL.

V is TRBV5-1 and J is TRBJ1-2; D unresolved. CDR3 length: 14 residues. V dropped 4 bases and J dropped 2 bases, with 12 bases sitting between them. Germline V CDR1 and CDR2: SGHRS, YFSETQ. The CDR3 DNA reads TGCGCCAGCAGCCCCCCCGTGCAGAACTATGGCTACACCTTC. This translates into CASSPPVQNYGYTF.

The CDR3 loop is CASSYGGKAGGGPINEQFF. CDR3 coding DNA: TGTGCCAGCAGCTATGGGGGTAAAGCGGGCGGAGGACCGATAAATGAGCAGTTCTTC. The genes are TRBV7-2 and TRBJ2-1; perhaps TRBD2 as D (6 bases). Germline assignment: CDR1 SGHTA and CDR2 FQGNSA. V lost 4 bases and J lost 7, with 29 bases in between. The CDR3 contains 19 residues.

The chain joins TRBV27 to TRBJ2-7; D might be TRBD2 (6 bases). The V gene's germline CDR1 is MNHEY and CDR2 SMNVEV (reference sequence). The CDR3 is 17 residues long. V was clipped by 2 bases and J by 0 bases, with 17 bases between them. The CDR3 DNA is TGTGCCAGCAGTTTAAGGTGGCAGTTCGGGAGCTCCTACGAGCAGTACTTC. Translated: CASSLRWQFGSSYEQYF.

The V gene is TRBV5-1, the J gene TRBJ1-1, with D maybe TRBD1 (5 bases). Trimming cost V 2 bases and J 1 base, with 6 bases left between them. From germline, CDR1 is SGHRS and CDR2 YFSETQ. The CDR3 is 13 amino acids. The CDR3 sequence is CASSFGGNTEAFF. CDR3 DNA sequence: TGCGCCAGCAGCTTCGGGGGGAACACTGAAGCTTTCTTT.

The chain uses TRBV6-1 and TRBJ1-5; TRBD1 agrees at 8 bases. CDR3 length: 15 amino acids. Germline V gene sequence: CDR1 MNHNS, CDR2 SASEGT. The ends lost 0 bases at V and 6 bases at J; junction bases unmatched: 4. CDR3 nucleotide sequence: TGTGCCAGCAGTGAAGCGTCAGGGGGCGTTCAGCCCCAGCATTTT. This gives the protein CASSEASGGVQPQHF.

The CDR3 here is CASGDNYGYTF. CDR3 bases: TGTGCCAGCGGGGACAATTATGGCTACACCTTC. V gene TRBV9 combines with J gene TRBJ1-2; maybe TRBD1 (6 bases). CDR3 length: 11 amino acids. The germline V gene encodes CDR1 SGDLS and CDR2 YYNGEE. Trimming shortened V by 7 bases and J by 5 bases, and 9 bases separated the two germline ends.

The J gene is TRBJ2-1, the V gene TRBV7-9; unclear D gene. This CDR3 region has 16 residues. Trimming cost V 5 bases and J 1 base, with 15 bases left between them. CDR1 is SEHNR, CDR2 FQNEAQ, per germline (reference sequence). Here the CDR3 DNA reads TGTGCCAGCAGCCTCATAGTGTCTGTTTCCTACAATGAGCAGTTCTTC. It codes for CASSLIVSVSYNEQFF.

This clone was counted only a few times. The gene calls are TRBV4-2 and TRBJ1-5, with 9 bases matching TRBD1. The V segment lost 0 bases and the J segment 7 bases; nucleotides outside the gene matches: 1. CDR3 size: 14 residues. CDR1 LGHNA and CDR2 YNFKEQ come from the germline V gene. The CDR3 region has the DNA TGTGCCAGCAGCCAAGAACAGGGGGCCCAGCCCCAGCATTTT. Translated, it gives CASSQEQGAQPQHF.

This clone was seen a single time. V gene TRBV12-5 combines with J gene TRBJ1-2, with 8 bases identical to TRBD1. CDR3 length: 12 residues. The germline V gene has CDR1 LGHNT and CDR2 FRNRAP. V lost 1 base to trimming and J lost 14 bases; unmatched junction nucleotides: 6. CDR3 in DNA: TGTGCTAGTGGTTTGGATGGGACAGGTAGTACCTTC. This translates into CASGLDGTGSTF.

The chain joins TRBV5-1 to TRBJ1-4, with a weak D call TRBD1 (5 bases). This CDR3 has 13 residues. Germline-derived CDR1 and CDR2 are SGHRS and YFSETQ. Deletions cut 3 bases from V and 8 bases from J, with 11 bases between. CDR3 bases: TGCGCCAGCAGCTCGGTTGGGGGGGAAAAACTGTTTTTT. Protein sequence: CASSSVGGEKLFF.

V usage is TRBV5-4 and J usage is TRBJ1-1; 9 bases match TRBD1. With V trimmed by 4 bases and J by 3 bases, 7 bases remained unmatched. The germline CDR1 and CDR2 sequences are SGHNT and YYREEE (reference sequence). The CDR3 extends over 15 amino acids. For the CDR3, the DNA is TGTGCCAGCAGCCCTCAACAGGGGGCGGACACTGAAGCTTTCTTT. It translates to CASSPQQGADTEAFF. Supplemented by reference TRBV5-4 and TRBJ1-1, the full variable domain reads ETGVTQSPTHLIKTRGQQVTLRCSSQSGHNTVSWYQQALGQGPQFIFQYYREEENGRGNFPPRFSGLQFPNYSSELNVNALELDDSALYLCASSPQQGADTEAFFGQGTRLTVV.

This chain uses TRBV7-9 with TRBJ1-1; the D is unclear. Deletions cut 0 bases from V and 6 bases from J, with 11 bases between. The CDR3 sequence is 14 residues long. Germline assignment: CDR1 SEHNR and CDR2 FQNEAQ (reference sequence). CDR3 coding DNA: TGTGCCAGCAGCTTAGCGTTGGCGGAGTCTGAAGCTTTCTTT. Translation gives CASSLALAESEAFF.

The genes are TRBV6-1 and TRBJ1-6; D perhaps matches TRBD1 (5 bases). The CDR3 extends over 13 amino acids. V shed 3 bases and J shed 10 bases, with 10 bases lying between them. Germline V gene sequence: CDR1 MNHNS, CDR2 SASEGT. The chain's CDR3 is CASSDRERSPLHF. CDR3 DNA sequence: TGTGCCAGCAGTGACAGGGAACGGTCACCCCTCCACTTT.

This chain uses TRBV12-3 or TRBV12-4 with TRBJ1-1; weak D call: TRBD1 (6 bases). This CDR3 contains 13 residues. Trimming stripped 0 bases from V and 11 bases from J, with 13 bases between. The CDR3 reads CASSLADRPRAFF. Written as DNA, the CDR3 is TGTGCCAGCAGTTTAGCTGACAGGCCCCGGGCTTTCTTT.

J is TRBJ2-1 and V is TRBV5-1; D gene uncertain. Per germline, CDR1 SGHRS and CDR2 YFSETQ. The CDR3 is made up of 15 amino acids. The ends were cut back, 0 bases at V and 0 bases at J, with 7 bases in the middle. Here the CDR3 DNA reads TGCGCCAGCAGCTTGGAGGCTAGCTCCTACAATGAGCAGTTCTTC. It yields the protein CASSLEASSYNEQFF.

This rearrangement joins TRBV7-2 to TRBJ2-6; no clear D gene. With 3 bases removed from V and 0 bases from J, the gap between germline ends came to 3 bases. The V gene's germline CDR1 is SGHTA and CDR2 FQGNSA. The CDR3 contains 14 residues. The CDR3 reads CASSFNSGANVLTF. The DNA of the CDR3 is TGTGCCAGCAGCTTTAACTCTGGGGCCAACGTCCTGACTTTC.

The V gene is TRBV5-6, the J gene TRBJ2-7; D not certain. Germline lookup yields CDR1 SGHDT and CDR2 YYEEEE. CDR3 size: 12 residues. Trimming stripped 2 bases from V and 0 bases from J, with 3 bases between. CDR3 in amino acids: CASSFFSYEQYF. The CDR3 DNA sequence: TGTGCCAGCAGCTTCTTCTCCTACGAGCAGTACTTC.

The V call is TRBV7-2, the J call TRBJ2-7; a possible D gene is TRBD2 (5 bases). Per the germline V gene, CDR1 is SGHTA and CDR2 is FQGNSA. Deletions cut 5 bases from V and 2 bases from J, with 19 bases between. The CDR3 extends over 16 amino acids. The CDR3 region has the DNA TGTGCCAGCAGCATCGGGATTGCCAACTTCGCCTACGAGCAGTACTTC. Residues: CASSIGIANFAYEQYF.

The CDR3 loop is CATSATGDQPQHF. CDR3 bases: TGTGCCACCAGTGCCACGGGGGATCAGCCCCAGCATTTT. This rearrangement joins TRBV24-1 to TRBJ1-5; D might be TRBD1 (5 bases). Germline lookup yields CDR1 KGHDR and CDR2 SFDVKD. V lost 5 bases and J 5 bases, leaving 9 bases between the germline ends. CDR3 length: 13 amino acids.

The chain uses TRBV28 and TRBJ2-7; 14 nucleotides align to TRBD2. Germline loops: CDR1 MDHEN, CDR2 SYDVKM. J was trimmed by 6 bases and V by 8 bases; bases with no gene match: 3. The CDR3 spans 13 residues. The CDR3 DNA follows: TGTGCCAGCGGAGGACTAGCGGGAGGCGAGCAGTACTTC. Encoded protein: CASGGLAGGEQYF.

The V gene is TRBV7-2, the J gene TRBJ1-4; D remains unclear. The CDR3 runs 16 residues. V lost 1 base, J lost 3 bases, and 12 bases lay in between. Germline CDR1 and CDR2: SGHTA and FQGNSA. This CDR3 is CASSLVAAAPNEKLFF. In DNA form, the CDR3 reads TGTGCCAGCAGCTTAGTAGCGGCAGCGCCTAATGAAAAACTGTTTTTT.